A single TCR beta chain is shown here with its context. The CDR3 runs to 19 residues. Per the germline V gene, CDR1 is SEHNR and CDR2 is FQNEAQ (reference sequence). V was clipped by 2 bases and J by 3 bases; unmatched bases: 15. The sample is drawn from a study of blood T cell repertoires in COVID-19. Study-wide background: The United States, Italy and Spain were the sources of the acute and convalescent COVID-19 samples. In each case, the material was cDNA or gDNA derived from T cells, B-cell-depleted T cells, or PBMCs.

Original processing notes: Reference gene primer amplification gave estimated nucleated cell counts. Method: immunoSEQ multiplex PCR; TCRdb's copy keeps in-frame clones and lacks some. The V and J calls and the clone size are those of that table, but D and trimming were determined from the DNA. Of under 300,000 clones listed, roughly 91% are singletons. Material for sequencing was peripheral blood. This receptor was identified in a woman between 40 and 50 years old who had recovered from COVID-19. The chain joins TRBV7-9 to TRBJ2-5; 10 positions match TRBD1. CDR3 DNA sequence: TGTGCCAGCAGCTTAACCCGGGACAGGGGACTTAAACCCGAAGAGACCCAGTACTTC. Its protein is CASSLTRDRGLKPEETQYF.